This T cell receptor (beta chain) was identified in a study of blood T cell repertoires in COVID-19. In the study's own analysis: Estimates of nucleated cell counts were drawn from the amplification of reference gene primers. Assay used: immunoSEQ multiplex PCR; TCRdb lists only in-frame clones, some missing. The V and J calls and the clone size are those of that table, but D and trimming were determined from the DNA. This table has more than 300,000 clones, around 91% appearing once. The CDR3 is 15 amino acids. Deletions cut 0 bases from V and 1 base from J, with 8 bases between. From germline, CDR1 is SGHTS and CDR2 YDEGEE.

The clonotype originates from a woman in her forties with COVID-19, enrolled during active disease. This chain connects TRBV5-8 to TRBJ1-3; D unclear. Sequencing was carried out using peripheral blood. The CDR3 bases are TGTGCCAGCAGCTTGGTTCCAGTTTCTGGAAACACCATATATTTT. This gives the protein CASSLVPVSGNTIYF.